This T cell receptor beta chain was profiled in a study of cytomegalovirus exposure and HLA in healthy donors. Study-level background: There were 300 to 400 genotyped donors. Of these, about 86% fell in the genetic ancestry cluster associated with self-reported Caucasian donors.

These donors, healthy bone marrow donors, were studied. Nominally healthy donors were sampled, though unrecorded immune exposures were likely. This PCR relied on a set of 60 Vbeta primers and 13 Jbeta primers. Measured with immunoSEQ multiplex PCR; TCRdb has only the in-frame clones, and not every one. The sample lists 95,000 to 100,000 clones; around a tenth were seen once. V lost 2 bases and J lost 5, with 15 bases in between. Germline CDR1 is MDHEN and CDR2 is SYDVKM. The CDR3 contains 15 residues. The sequenced material came from PBMCs. The sequence came from a man in his fifties or sixties in good health and CMV-seropositive. This sequence joins TRBV28 and TRBJ2-5, with D perhaps matching TRBD1 (5 bases). The CDR3: CASSLGWAGLETQYF. The CDR3 bases are TGTGCCAGCAGTTTAGGGTGGGCAGGGCTCGAGACCCAGTACTTC.